What follows is one TCR beta chain and its context. Per the authors' pipeline: Reference gene primers were amplified, and this amplification served to estimate nucleated cell counts. Here immunoSEQ multiplex PCR was the method, and the copy in TCRdb shows in-frame clones only, minus some. V and J calls and clone size are given by that table; D and trimming were obtained from the DNA. The data contain hundreds of thousands of clones, about 90% of them singletons. These data are taken from a study of blood T cell repertoires in COVID-19. Study context: From T cells, B-cell-depleted T cells, or PBMCs came the material, which was cDNA or gDNA.

Recruited during active infection, patients (from Seattle) were subsequently followed longitudinally. Sequencing was performed on peripheral blood. The sequence came from a woman aged 50 to 65 with COVID-19, enrolled during active disease.

CDR3 nucleotides: TGCGCCAGCAGCTTGACAGGGGTCGGAAACACCATATATTTT. Translating gives CASSLTGVGNTIYF. The chain combines TRBV5-1 with TRBJ1-3, with 7 bases that match TRBD1. CDR1 SGHRS and CDR2 YFSETQ come from the germline V gene. The ends lost 1 base at V and 4 bases at J; junction bases unmatched: 2. CDR3 length: 14 amino acids. Full variable domain (missing parts from reference TRBV5-1 and TRBJ1-3): KAGVTQTPRYLIKTRGQQVTLSCSPISGHRSVSWYQQTPGQGLQFLFEYFSETQRNKGNFPGRFSGRQFSNSRSEMNVSTLELGDSALYLCASSLTGVGNTIYFGEGSWLTVV.